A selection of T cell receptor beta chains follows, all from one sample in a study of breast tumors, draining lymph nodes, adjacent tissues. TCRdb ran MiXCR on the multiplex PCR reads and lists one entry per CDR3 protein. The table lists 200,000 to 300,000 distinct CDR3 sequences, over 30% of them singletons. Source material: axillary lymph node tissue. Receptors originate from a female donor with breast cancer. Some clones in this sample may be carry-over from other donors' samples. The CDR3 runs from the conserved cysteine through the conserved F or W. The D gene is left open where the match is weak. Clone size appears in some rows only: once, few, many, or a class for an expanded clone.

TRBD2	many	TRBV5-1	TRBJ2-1	CASRGEGPNEQFF	TGCGCCAGCAGGGGGGAGGGCCCGAATGAGCAGTTCTTC
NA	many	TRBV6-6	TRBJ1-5	CASKRGRDQPQHF	TGTGCCAGCAAAAGGGGTCGGGATCAGCCCCAGCATTTT
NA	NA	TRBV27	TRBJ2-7	CASSFASGGTYEQYF	TGTGCCAGCAGTTTTGCCTCAGGGGGGACCTACGAGCAGTACTTC
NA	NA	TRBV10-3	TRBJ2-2	CAISRDLGSGEQYGELFF	TGTGCCATCAGTCGGGATCTGGGGTCCGGCGAGCAGTACGGGGAGCTGTTTTTT
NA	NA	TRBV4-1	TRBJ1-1	CASSRSGNWATTEAFF	TGCGCCAGCAGTAGGAGCGGGAATTGGGCGACCACTGAAGCTTTCTTT
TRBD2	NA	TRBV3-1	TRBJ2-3	CASSQERRGLAGVSDTQYF	TGTGCCAGCAGCCAAGAAAGGCGGGGACTAGCGGGAGTATCAGATACGCAGTATTTT
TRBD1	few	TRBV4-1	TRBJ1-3	CASSHRGQGSTSSGNTIYF	TGCGCCAGCAGCCACCGCGGACAGGGGTCTACGAGCTCTGGAAACACCATATATTTT
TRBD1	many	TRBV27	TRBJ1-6	CASSWGTELRSPLHF	TGTGCCAGCAGTTGGGGGACAGAACTTAGGTCACCCCTCCACTTT
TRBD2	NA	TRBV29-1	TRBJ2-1	CSVERLAGMVSYNEQFF	TGCAGCGTTGAACGCCTAGCGGGAATGGTCTCCTACAATGAGCAGTTCTTC
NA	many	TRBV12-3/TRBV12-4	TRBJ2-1	CARPQTRRATEQFF	TGTGCCAGACCCCAAACGCGGAGGGCCACTGAGCAGTTCTTC
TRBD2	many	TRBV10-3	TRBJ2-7	CASTEGLAYEQYF	TGTGCCTCGACGGAGGGACTAGCCTACGAGCAGTACTTC